These 26 T cell receptor beta chains were all obtained from the same sample, sequenced in a study of blood T cell repertoires in COVID-19. Profiling relied on immunoSEQ multiplex PCR, and the TCRdb table lists in-frame clones only, not all of them. The sample carries tens of thousands of clones, around 90% recorded once. Sequences were obtained from peripheral blood. The receptors here all came from a man in his 70s with acute or convalescent COVID-19.

The chain joins TRBV28 to TRBJ2-1, with TRBD1 matching over 7 bases. Germline V gives CDR1 MDHEN, CDR2 SYDVKM. CDR3 length: 15 amino acids. The V and J ends lost 3 bases and 3 bases, in that order; junction bases with no gene match: 5. The CDR3 sequence: CASSFLTGVYNEQFF. The CDR3 coding sequence is TGTGCCAGCAGTTTTCTAACAGGGGTCTACAATGAGCAGTTCTTC.

The chain couples TRBV29-1 to TRBJ2-7; D possibly corresponds to TRBD1 (5 bases). Trimming took 4 bases from V and 1 from J, leaving 5 bases between them. Germline V lookup: CDR1 SQVTM, CDR2 ANQGSEA. The CDR3 runs 11 residues. CDR3 amino acids: CSVGTSYEQYF. CDR3 nucleotides: TGCAGCGTTGGGACATCCTACGAGCAGTACTTC.

The V call is TRBV20-1, the J call TRBJ2-3; unclear D gene. Germline CDR1 reads DFQATT; CDR2 reads SNEGSKA (reference sequence). The CDR3 totals 11 residues. Trimming shortened V by 5 bases and J by 6 bases, and 9 bases separated the two germline ends. CDR3 nucleotide sequence: TGCAGTGCTCCACAACCGGATACGCAGTATTTT. Translating gives CSAPQPDTQYF.

This clone was picked up one time. The rearrangement joins TRBV11-2 to TRBJ1-1, with D perhaps matching TRBD1 (5 bases). The V end was cut by 5 bases, the J end by 5 bases, with 6 bases between. CDR1 is SGHAT and CDR2 is FQNNGV in the germline V gene. The CDR3 length is 11 residues. CDR3 nucleotide sequence: TGTGCCAGCAGCCAGGGAACTGAAGCTTTCTTT. Amino acids: CASSQGTEAFF.

This clone was counted a few times. The V call is TRBV6-5, the J call TRBJ1-1; 8 positions match TRBD1. The V gene's germline CDR1 is MNHEY and CDR2 SVGAGI. The CDR3 extends over 15 amino acids. The V gene end was trimmed by 4 bases and the J gene end by 0 bases; junction bases not matched to a gene: 4. This chain's CDR3 is CASSSWTGMNTEAFF. The CDR3 DNA reads as TGTGCCAGCAGTTCATGGACAGGGATGAACACTGAAGCTTTCTTT.

The chain links TRBV5-1 to TRBJ2-1, with 7 bases matching TRBD1. CDR3 length equals 15 residues. J gave up 4 bases and V 4 bases, and 8 bases lay outside the gene matches. The V gene's germline CDR1 is SGHRS and CDR2 YFSETQ. The CDR3 nucleotides are TGCGCCAGCAGCGGGGACAGCACTAGGTACAATGAGCAGTTCTTC. Translation gives CASSGDSTRYNEQFF.

The rearrangement joins TRBV11-2 to TRBJ2-7; D call uncertain. V was pared by 1 base and J by 2 bases, with 12 bases between. The germline CDR1 and CDR2 sequences are SGHAT and FQNNGV. CDR3 length: 15 amino acids. The CDR3 bases are TGTGCCAGCAGCTTAGCTCAGGTCGAAACCTACGAGCAGTACTTC. Its protein is CASSLAQVETYEQYF.

This clone was found once. This chain connects TRBV19 to TRBJ1-2; D uncertain. V lost 2 bases, J lost 4 bases, and 14 bases lay in between. Germline-derived CDR1 and CDR2 are LNHDA and SQIVND (reference sequence). This CDR3 contains 15 residues. The CDR3 DNA is TGTGCCAGTAGTATAAGCATGGGCCATTCCTATGGCTACACCTTC. Its translation is CASSISMGHSYGYTF.

The V and J genes are TRBV29-1 and TRBJ1-1; TRBD1 might be the D (6 bases). CDR1 is SQVTM and CDR2 is ANQGSEA in the germline V gene. Trimming cost V 6 bases and J 12 bases, with 20 bases left between them. This CDR3 is built from 12 residues. CDR3 amino acids: CSVREGGGETFF. The DNA of the CDR3 is TGCAGCGTCCGAGAGGGGGGGGGAGAGACTTTCTTT.

This clone was picked up a small number of times. CDR3 DNA: TGCGCCAGCAGACAGGGGCCCGCGGCTAATGAAAAACTGTTTTTT. It yields the protein CASRQGPAANEKLFF. The chain recombines TRBV5-1 with TRBJ1-4, with 7 nucleotides matching TRBD1. Germline V gene lookup returns CDR1 SGHRS and CDR2 YFSETQ. The CDR3 runs 15 residues. The junction had 7 bases not matched to a gene; V was cut back by 5 bases and J by 3 bases.

The chain combines TRBV6-5 with TRBJ1-1, with D possibly TRBD1 on 6 matching bases. Between the trimmed V and J ends, which lost 2 bases and 8 bases, there was a span of 15 bases. Germline V gene sequence: CDR1 MNHEY, CDR2 SVGAGI. The CDR3 is 14 residues long. CDR3 sequence: CASSYSAGGGEAFF. CDR3 DNA: TGTGCCAGCAGTTACAGTGCGGGGGGCGGCGAAGCTTTCTTT.

The rearrangement joins TRBV3-1 (or the pseudogene TRBV3-2) to TRBJ2-1, with D possibly TRBD2 on 6 matching bases. The CDR3 totals 13 residues. CDR1 and CDR2 from the germline V gene are LGHDT and YNNKEL (reference sequence). Trimming took off 9 bases at V and 8 bases at J, with 17 bases between the two ends. This CDR3 is CASTPSGADEQFF. In DNA form, the CDR3 reads TGTGCCAGTACTCCGTCGGGAGCCGATGAGCAGTTCTTC.

V usage is TRBV6-6 and J usage is TRBJ2-3, with 7 bases matching TRBD2. Germline V gene data show CDR1 as MNHNY and CDR2 as SVGAGI (reference sequence). This CDR3 contains 13 residues. Germline trimming cut 8 bases from V and 2 bases from J; bases unmatched to any gene: 4. CDR3 region: CASLGLITDTQYF. The CDR3 coding sequence is TGTGCCAGCCTGGGACTAATCACAGATACGCAGTATTTT.

This rearrangement joins TRBV11-2 to TRBJ2-1, with a possible D match to TRBD1 (5 bases). Between the trimmed V and J ends, which lost 5 bases and 3 bases, there was a span of 8 bases. From germline, CDR1 is SGHAT and CDR2 FQNNGV. The CDR3 spans 13 residues. CDR3 loop: CASSPTDYNEQFF. CDR3 in DNA: TGTGCCAGCAGCCCGACAGACTACAATGAGCAGTTCTTC. Combining the CDR3 with reference TRBV11-2 and TRBJ2-1 gives the whole variable domain EAGVAQSPRYKIIEKRQSVAFWCNPISGHATLYWYQQILGQGPKLLIQFQNNGVVDDSQLPKDRFSAERLKGVDSTLKIQPAKLEDSAVYLCASSPTDYNEQFFGPGTRLTVL.

With respect to this clone: The same CDR3 can be traced to other DNA sequences in this sample. The rearrangement uses TRBV30 and TRBJ2-1; tentatively, D is TRBD1 (5 bases). Trimming stripped 0 bases from V and 2 bases from J, with 11 bases between. The CDR3 covers 15 residues. The germline CDR1 and CDR2 sequences are GTSNPN and SVGIG (reference sequence). The CDR3 nucleotides read TGTGCCTGGAGTGTGGGTCAGGGCACCTACAATGAGCAGTTCTTC. Its translation is CAWSVGQGTYNEQFF.

The chain employs TRBV19 and TRBJ1-1, with TRBD1 as a possible D gene (5 bases). The CDR3 is made up of 13 amino acids. V was cut by 3 bases and J by 7 bases, with 12 bases left in between. Germline assignment: CDR1 LNHDA and CDR2 SQIVND (reference sequence). The CDR3 spells CASSIRLGGEAFF. The DNA for the CDR3 is TGTGCCAGTAGTATCCGGCTCGGGGGTGAAGCTTTCTTT. Drawing the rest from reference TRBV19 and TRBJ1-1, the complete variable domain is DGGITQSPKYLFRKEGQNVTLSCEQNLNHDAMYWYRQDPGQGLRLIYYSQIVNDFQKGDIAEGYSVSREKKESFPLTVTSAQKNPTAFYLCASSIRLGGEAFFGQGTRLTVV.

V is TRBV3-1 (or the pseudogene TRBV3-2) and J is TRBJ1-4, with D hard to call. The CDR3 totals 16 residues. The V end lost 1 base, the J end lost 0 bases, and 9 bases lay between the germline ends. Germline-derived CDR1 and CDR2 are LGHDT and YNNKEL (reference sequence). The CDR3 is CASSQVPLATNEKLFF. Written as DNA, the CDR3 is TGTGCCAGCAGCCAAGTTCCTCTTGCAACTAATGAAAAACTGTTTTTT.

V usage is TRBV6-2 or TRBV6-3 and J usage is TRBJ2-3; TRBD2 matches at 9 bases. This CDR3 comprises 16 residues. Germline V gene data show CDR1 as MNHEY and CDR2 as SVGEGT. With V trimmed by 3 bases and J by 4 bases, 8 bases remained unmatched. Here the CDR3 reads CASSYDQRGVSDTQYF. CDR3 DNA: TGTGCCAGCAGTTATGATCAGCGGGGGGTGTCAGATACGCAGTATTTT.

This chain links TRBV7-6 with TRBJ2-7; maybe TRBD2 (5 bases). The CDR3 is 14 amino acids. CDR1 SGHVS and CDR2 FNYEAQ come from the germline V gene. V gave up 8 bases and J gave up 2 bases, with 16 bases separating them. CDR3 in amino acids: CASGSAGLPYEQYF. The CDR3 bases are TGTGCCAGCGGGAGTGCGGGTCTCCCCTACGAGCAGTACTTC.

The chain combines TRBV6-5 with TRBJ1-3; D not certain. Germline CDR1 is MNHEY and CDR2 is SVGAGI. Trimming shortened V by 6 bases and J by 4 bases, and 10 bases separated the two germline ends. This CDR3 has 13 amino acids. In nucleotides, the CDR3 is TGTGCCAGCAGACCGGAGGGAGGAAACACCATATATTTT. Residues: CASRPEGGNTIYF.

This clone is medium-sized (0.01 to 0.1%). This chain uses TRBV7-8 with TRBJ1-6; possibly TRBD1 for D (6 bases). The CDR3 loop spans 15 amino acids. V lost 5 bases and J 7 bases, leaving 15 bases between the germline ends. CDR1 is SGHVS, CDR2 FQNEAQ, per germline. Here the CDR3 reads CASSPKAQGNSPLHF. CDR3 bases: TGTGCCAGCAGCCCAAAGGCACAGGGCAATTCACCCCTCCACTTT.

This clone appeared a single time. V usage is TRBV4-1 and J usage is TRBJ1-2; TRBD1 matches at 7 bases. V shed 0 bases and J 1 base; nucleotides not matched to a gene: 5. Germline assignment: CDR1 MGHRA and CDR2 YSYEKL. The CDR3 runs 16 residues. The CDR3 DNA reads TGCGCCAGCAGCCAAGATTCAGGGGGAATTAACTATGGCTACACCTTC. Translated, it gives CASSQDSGGINYGYTF.

This clone is a singleton in its sample. The chain couples TRBV9 to TRBJ1-1; 9 positions match TRBD1. There are 15 residues in the CDR3. With 0 bases clipped from V and 8 bases from J, the junction kept 8 bases outside the gene matches. CDR1 SGDLS and CDR2 YYNGEE come from the germline V gene. CDR3 coding DNA: TGTGCCAGCAGCGTAGCTACGTGGACAGGGGTGGAAGCTTTCTTT. It yields the protein CASSVATWTGVEAFF.

J is TRBJ1-4 and V is TRBV9; D is possibly TRBD1 (5 bases). The CDR3 is made up of 15 amino acids. CDR1 is SGDLS and CDR2 is YYNGEE in the germline V gene. V dropped 0 bases and J dropped 8 bases, with 14 bases sitting between them. The CDR3 sequence: CASSVDQFRGEKLFF. CDR3 nucleotide sequence: TGTGCCAGCAGCGTAGATCAGTTTAGGGGCGAAAAACTGTTTTTT.

The chain links TRBV18 to TRBJ2-3; possible D gene TRBD1, 6 bases. The CDR3 is 14 residues long. Per germline, CDR1 KGHSH and CDR2 LQKENI. The V end lost 4 bases, the J end lost 0 bases, and 8 bases lay between the germline ends. This CDR3 is CASSHRASTDTQYF. CDR3 DNA sequence: TGTGCCAGCTCACACAGGGCTAGCACAGATACGCAGTATTTT.

The chain has TRBV29-1 and TRBJ1-5; D is unresolved. In germline, CDR1 is SQVTM, CDR2 ANQGSEA. The CDR3 consists of 13 residues. V was shortened by 1 base and J by 4 bases, with 8 bases between the two germline ends. CDR3 nucleotides: TGCAGCGTTGAAGTGGCAAAGAATCAGCCCCAGCATTTT. It codes for CSVEVAKNQPQHF.